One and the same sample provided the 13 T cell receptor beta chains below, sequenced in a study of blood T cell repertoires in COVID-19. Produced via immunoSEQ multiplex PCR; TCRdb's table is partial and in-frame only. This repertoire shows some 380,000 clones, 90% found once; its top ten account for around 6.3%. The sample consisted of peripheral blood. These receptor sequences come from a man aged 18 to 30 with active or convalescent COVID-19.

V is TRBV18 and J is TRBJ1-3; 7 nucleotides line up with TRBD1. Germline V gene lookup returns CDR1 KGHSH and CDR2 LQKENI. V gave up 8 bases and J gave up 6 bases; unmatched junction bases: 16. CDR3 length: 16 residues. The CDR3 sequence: CASRPSGGIRENTIYF. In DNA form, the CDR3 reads TGTGCCAGCCGCCCATCAGGGGGAATTCGCGAAAACACCATATATTTT. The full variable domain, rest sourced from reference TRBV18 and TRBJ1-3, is NAGVMQNPRHLVRRRGQEARLRCSPMKGHSHVYWYRQLPEEGLKFMVYLQKENIIDESGMPKERFSAEFPKEGPSILRIQQVVRGDSAAYFCASRPSGGIRENTIYFGEGSWLTVV.

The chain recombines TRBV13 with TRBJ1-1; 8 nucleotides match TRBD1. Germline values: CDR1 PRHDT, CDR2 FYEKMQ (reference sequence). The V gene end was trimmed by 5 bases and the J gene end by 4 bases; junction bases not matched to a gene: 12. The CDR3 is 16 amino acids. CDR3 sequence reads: CASSPEGDRGSTEAFF. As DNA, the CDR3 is TGTGCCAGCAGCCCGGAGGGAGACAGGGGTTCCACTGAAGCTTTCTTT.

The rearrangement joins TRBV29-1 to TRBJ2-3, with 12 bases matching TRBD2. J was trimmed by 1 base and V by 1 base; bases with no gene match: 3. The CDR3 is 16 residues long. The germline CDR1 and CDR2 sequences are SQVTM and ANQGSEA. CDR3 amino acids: CSVEVTSGGRTDTQYF. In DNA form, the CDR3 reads TGCAGCGTTGAAGTTACTAGCGGGGGGCGCACAGATACGCAGTATTTT.

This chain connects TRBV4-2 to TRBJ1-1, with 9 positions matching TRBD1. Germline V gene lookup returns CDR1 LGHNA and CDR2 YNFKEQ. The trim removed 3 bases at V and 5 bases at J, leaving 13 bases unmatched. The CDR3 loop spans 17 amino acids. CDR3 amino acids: CASSHPTAGQGGTEAFF. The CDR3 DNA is TGTGCCAGCAGCCATCCCACGGCGGGACAGGGAGGTACTGAAGCTTTCTTT.

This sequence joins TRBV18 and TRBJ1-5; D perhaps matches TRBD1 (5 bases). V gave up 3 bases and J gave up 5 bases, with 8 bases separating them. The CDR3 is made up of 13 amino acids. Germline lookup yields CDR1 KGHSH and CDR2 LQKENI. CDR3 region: CASSPGRDQPQHF. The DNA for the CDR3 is TGTGCCAGCTCACCCGGCAGGGATCAGCCCCAGCATTTT.

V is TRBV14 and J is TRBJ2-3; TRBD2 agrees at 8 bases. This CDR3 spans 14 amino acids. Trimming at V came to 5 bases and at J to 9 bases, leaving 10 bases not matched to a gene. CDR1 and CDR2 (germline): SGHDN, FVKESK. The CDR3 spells CASSKSGGRGTQYF. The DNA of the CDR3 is TGTGCCAGCAGCAAAAGCGGGGGACGAGGGACGCAGTATTTT.

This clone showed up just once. CDR3: CASSNIAGAYNEQFF. DNA for the CDR3: TGTGCCAGCAGCAACATAGCGGGGGCCTACAATGAGCAGTTCTTC. The gene calls are TRBV7-3 and TRBJ2-1; TRBD2 matches at 9 bases. The ends lost 5 bases at V and 2 bases at J; junction bases unmatched: 4. The CDR3 length is 15 residues. Germline CDR1 SGHTA, CDR2 FQGTGA.

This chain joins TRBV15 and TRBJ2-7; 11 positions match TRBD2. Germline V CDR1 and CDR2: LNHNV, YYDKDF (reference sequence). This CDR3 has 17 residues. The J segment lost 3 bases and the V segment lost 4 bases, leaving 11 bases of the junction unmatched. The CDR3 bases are TGTGCCACCAGCACTAGATTAGCGGGAGGGATTGGCTACGAGCAGTACTTC. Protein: CATSTRLAGGIGYEQYF.

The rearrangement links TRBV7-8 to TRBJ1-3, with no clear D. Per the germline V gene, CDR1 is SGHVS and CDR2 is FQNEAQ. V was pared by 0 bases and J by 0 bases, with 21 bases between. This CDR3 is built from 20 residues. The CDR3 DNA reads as TGTGCCAGCAGCTTAGCGAGGGAAGGGCAGATCAGTTACTCTGGAAACACCATATATTTT. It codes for CASSLAREGQISYSGNTIYF. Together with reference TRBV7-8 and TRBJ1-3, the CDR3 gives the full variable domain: GAGVSQSPRYKVAKRGQDVALRCDPISGHVSLFWYQQALGQGPEFLTYFQNEAQLDKSGLPSDRFFAERPEGSVSTLKIQRTQQEDSAVYLCASSLAREGQISYSGNTIYFGEGSWLTVV.

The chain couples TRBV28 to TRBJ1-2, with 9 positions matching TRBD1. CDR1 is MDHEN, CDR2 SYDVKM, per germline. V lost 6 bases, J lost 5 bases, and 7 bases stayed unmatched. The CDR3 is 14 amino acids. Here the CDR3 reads CASRPDRGNYGYTF. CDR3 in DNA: TGTGCCAGCAGGCCTGACAGGGGGAATTATGGCTACACCTTC.

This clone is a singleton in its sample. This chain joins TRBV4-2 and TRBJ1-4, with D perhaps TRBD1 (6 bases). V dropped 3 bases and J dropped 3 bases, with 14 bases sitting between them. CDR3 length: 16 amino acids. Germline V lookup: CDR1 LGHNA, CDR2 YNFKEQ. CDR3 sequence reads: CASSQTTGRSNEKLFF. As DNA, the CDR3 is TGTGCCAGCAGCCAGACCACAGGGAGATCTAATGAAAAACTGTTTTTT.

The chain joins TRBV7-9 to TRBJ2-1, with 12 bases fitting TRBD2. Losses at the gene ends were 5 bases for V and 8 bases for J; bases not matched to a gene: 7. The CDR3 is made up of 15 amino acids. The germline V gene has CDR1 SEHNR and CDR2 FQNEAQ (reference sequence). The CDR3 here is CASSHPSGGADEQFF. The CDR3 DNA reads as TGTGCCAGCAGCCATCCTAGCGGGGGGGCTGATGAGCAGTTCTTC.

CDR3 bases: TGCAGCGTTTCAACAGAGAACACCGGGGAGCTGTTTTTT. It encodes CSVSTENTGELFF. The chain is built from TRBV29-1 and TRBJ2-2; D uncertain. The germline V and J ends were trimmed by 5 bases and 1 base, with 8 bases remaining between them. Germline CDR1 and CDR2: SQVTM and ANQGSEA. CDR3 size: 13 residues.